The sequence of this TCR beta chain was determined in a study of blood T cell repertoires in COVID-19 (TCRdb year 2020). About the full investigation: The collaborator samples originated in the United States, Italy and Spain and spanned the acute and convalescent phases of COVID-19. The material from the prospective study consisted of cDNA or gDNA derived from T cells, B-cell-depleted T cells, or PBMCs. The dataset comprised deeply sampled blood TCRbeta repertoires from subjects exposed to, actively infected with, or recovered from COVID-19. The repertoires were released in a freely available public database intended as a resource for research on the immune response to SARS-CoV-2. Samples were obtained from the ongoing ImmuneRACE study (first 160 participants) and from 950 to 1,500 subjects provided by 6 global collaborators. A de-identified subject ID, COVID-19 status, age in years and sex were almost always included in the sample metadata. Where available, HLA class I and class II types were taken from metadata supplied by the sample provider and were not determined by assay-based typing.

Here is what the overall study found, with its caveats: The amount of clinical and demographic metadata varied by source and participant and was provided uncurated.

Concerning this clone: Its antigen remains undetermined. The input lacks base qualities; no much larger clone sits a single base away.

Samples from volunteer blood donors who had recovered from COVID-19 were contributed by a second Seattle source. Each collaborating institution followed its own protocols to collect whole blood in K2EDTA tubes. Collaborator samples were shipped for TCRbeta analysis as frozen whole blood, isolated PBMCs, or DNA extracted from either sample type. CDR1 GTSNPN and CDR2 SVGIG were looked up in the germline V gene (reference sequence). The CDR3, cysteine through phenylalanine, is 15 amino acids long. The DNA shown is the 45-base CDR3, in frame from base 1. Trimming removed 0 bases from V and 3 bases from J, leaving 12 bases between the germline ends. TCRbeta CDR3 regions were amplified from genomic DNA by means of the immunoSEQ Assay, a bias-controlled multiplex PCR. As for the original processing: Nucleated cell counts per sample were estimated from amplification of reference gene primers within the assay. To quantify the absolute abundance of each unique TCRbeta CDR3 rearrangement, sequence reads were collapsed and filtered. For each sample, productive Simpson clonality was calculated as the square root of Simpson's diversity index across productive rearrangements. The source is immuneACCESS, and TCRdb retained only in-frame sequences with V and J called. Part of the clones is not carried over; for the studies checked, unresolved V genes explain less than half of this, and the remainder is unexplained. V and J calls plus clone size are reproduced from that table; the DNA served to infer D and trimming. Here the sample has fewer than 200,000 clones; 70% to 90% occur a single time. The ten largest clones capture about 1.2% of the sample.

The specimen sequenced was peripheral blood. The chain couples TRBV30 to TRBJ1-5; the D gene identity is not certain. This sequence was found in a man between 60 and 70 years old who had recovered from COVID-19. The DNA reads as follows: TGTGCCTGGAGTGTCACAGCAGACCCCAATCAGCCCCAGCATTTT. Translated, it gives CAWSVTADPNQPQHF.